This T cell receptor (beta chain) was sequenced during a study of blood T cell repertoires in COVID-19. This CDR3 has 18 amino acids. V shed 1 base and J shed 5 bases, with 23 bases lying between them. Germline V CDR1 and CDR2: SEHNR, FQNEAQ (reference sequence). Repertoires were generated with immunoSEQ multiplex PCR, while TCRdb's copy carries only in-frame clones and drops some. Among 120,000 to 150,000 clones listed, more than 70% were seen once. The clonotype comes from a man in his fifties with active or convalescent COVID-19. The specimen sequenced was peripheral blood. This sequence joins TRBV7-9 and TRBJ1-2; D is possibly TRBD1 (5 bases). The CDR3 is CASSLGNAARAESYGYTF. CDR3 sequence (DNA): TGTGCCAGCAGCTTAGGAAATGCGGCCAGGGCGGAGAGTTATGGCTACACCTTC.